These 28 T cell receptor beta chains were sequenced from one sample in a study of blood T cell repertoires in COVID-19. Profiled with immunoSEQ multiplex PCR; TCRdb holds only in-frame clones, not every one. The sample carries tens of thousands of clones, over 75% recorded once. The specimen was peripheral blood. The receptors shown here come from a woman aged 55-69 years with acute or convalescent COVID-19.

This chain joins TRBV19 and TRBJ2-1; 8 nucleotides match TRBD2. The length of the CDR3 is 15 residues. CDR1 is LNHDA, CDR2 SQIVND, per germline (reference sequence). V dropped 3 bases and J dropped 3; count of bases not matched to a gene: 4. The CDR3: CASSIRRGGYNEQFF. The CDR3 bases are TGTGCCAGTAGTATTAGACGGGGGGGCTACAATGAGCAGTTCTTC.

The V gene is TRBV3-1 (or the pseudogene TRBV3-2), the J gene TRBJ1-1, with a possible D match to TRBD1 (5 bases). Germline V gene sequence: CDR1 LGHDT, CDR2 YNNKEL (reference sequence). V was cut by 2 bases and J by 4 bases, with 11 bases left in between. CDR3 size: 14 residues. The chain's CDR3 is CASSQKGRGTEAFF. In DNA, the CDR3 is TGTGCCAGCAGCCAAAAGGGGCGGGGCACTGAAGCTTTCTTT.

The chain uses TRBV3-1 (or the pseudogene TRBV3-2) and TRBJ1-1; maybe TRBD1 (6 bases). The germline V gene encodes CDR1 LGHDT and CDR2 YNNKEL (reference sequence). This CDR3 has 15 amino acids. Trimming took 2 bases from V and 5 from J, leaving 15 bases between them. CDR3 coding DNA: TGTGCCAGCAGCCAAAACAGGGAAGTAAAAACTGAAGCTTTCTTT. This sequence encodes CASSQNREVKTEAFF.

The chain couples TRBV5-1 to TRBJ1-1, with 10 positions matching TRBD1. J was trimmed by 7 bases and V by 1 base; bases with no gene match: 7. The CDR3 runs 15 residues. CDR1 and CDR2 (germline): SGHRS, YFSETQ. This CDR3 reads CASSLFRQGAGEAFF. In nucleotides, the CDR3 is TGCGCCAGCAGCTTGTTTAGACAGGGGGCAGGTGAAGCTTTCTTT.

Written as DNA, the CDR3 is TGTGCCAGCAGCTTCACCGGGACAGCTTCCTACAATGAGCAGTTCTTC. Translating it yields CASSFTGTASYNEQFF. This chain connects TRBV7-3 to TRBJ2-1; 7 bases agree with TRBD1. With 3 bases clipped from V and 1 base from J, the junction kept 6 bases outside the gene matches. Per the germline V gene, CDR1 is SGHTA and CDR2 is FQGTGA. The CDR3 is made up of 16 amino acids.

CDR3 amino acids: CASSYDKRSTDTQYF. CDR3 bases: TGTGCCAGCAGTTATGATAAGCGGAGCACAGATACGCAGTATTTT. The genes are TRBV6-5 and TRBJ2-3; tentative D call: TRBD2 (5 bases). The germline gives CDR1 MNHEY, CDR2 SVGAGI. The CDR3 is 15 residues long. V lost 3 bases and J 0 bases, leaving 10 bases between the germline ends.

CDR3 nucleotide sequence: TGCGCCAGCAGCTTGGGGTTGCGTAGCGGGGGCGTCACAGATACGCAGTATTTT. This sequence encodes CASSLGLRSGGVTDTQYF. The V gene is TRBV5-1, the J gene TRBJ2-3; 9 positions match TRBD2. Germline V gene sequence: CDR1 SGHRS, CDR2 YFSETQ. The CDR3 covers 18 residues. The junction had 10 bases not matched to a gene; V was cut back by 0 bases and J by 2 bases.

The chain combines TRBV2 with TRBJ1-2, with 8 nucleotides matching TRBD1. The germline CDR1 and CDR2 sequences are SNHLY and FYNNEI. The CDR3 runs to 13 residues. V shed 1 base and J 8 bases; nucleotides not matched to a gene: 3. The CDR3 loop reads CASSEGQGRGYTF. The CDR3 DNA reads as TGTGCCAGCAGTGAAGGACAGGGGCGAGGCTACACCTTC.

CDR3 DNA: TGTGCCAGCTCACCAGCGGGCTTTGGGACTGAAGCTTTCTTT. Translated: CASSPAGFGTEAFF. This rearrangement joins TRBV18 to TRBJ1-1; D unresolved. V was clipped by 2 bases and J by 5 bases, with 12 bases between them. This CDR3 spans 14 amino acids. The V gene's germline CDR1 is KGHSH and CDR2 LQKENI.

This chain uses TRBV9 with TRBJ2-7; D gene ambiguous. The germline V gene has CDR1 SGDLS and CDR2 YYNGEE. This CDR3 contains 16 residues. The germline V and J ends were trimmed by 4 bases and 0 bases, with 17 bases remaining between them. CDR3 sequence: CASSPRRVLDSYEQYF. CDR3 coding DNA: TGTGCCAGCAGCCCTAGACGGGTGTTAGACTCCTACGAGCAGTACTTC. Full variable domain (rest looked up from reference TRBV9 and TRBJ2-7): DSGVTQTPKHLITATGQRVTLRCSPRSGDLSVYWYQQSLDQGLQFLIQYYNGEERAKGNILERFSAQQFPDLHSELNLSSLELGDSALYFCASSPRRVLDSYEQYFGPGTRLTVT.

The rearrangement links TRBV27 to TRBJ1-5, with TRBD1 identical over 7 bases. V lost 6 bases, J lost 3 bases, and 5 bases stayed unmatched. The germline V gene encodes CDR1 MNHEY and CDR2 SMNVEV (reference sequence). There are 14 residues in the CDR3. The CDR3 nucleotides read TGTGCCAGCAGCCGACAGGGAAACAATCAGCCCCAGCATTTT. It specifies CASSRQGNNQPQHF.

The rearrangement joins TRBV5-5 to TRBJ1-6, with 10 bases that match TRBD1. V lost 2 bases, J lost 9 bases, and 8 bases stayed unmatched. This CDR3 is 16 amino acids long. Germline CDR1 SGHKS, CDR2 YYEKEE (reference sequence). CDR3: CASSLTPTGGGSPLHF. CDR3 DNA sequence: TGTGCCAGCAGCTTAACCCCGACAGGGGGCGGTTCACCCCTCCACTTT.

This clone was recorded once. The CDR3 loop is CASSSLPGNQPQHF. CDR3 DNA: TGTGCCAGCAGCTCTCTACCGGGCAATCAGCCCCAGCATTTT. The V call is TRBV5-4, the J call TRBJ1-5; D remains unclear. Trimming pared 3 bases from V and 2 bases from J, leaving 9 bases between. Germline lookup yields CDR1 SGHNT and CDR2 YYREEE (reference sequence). CDR3 length: 14 residues.

This clone came up a few times. This chain uses TRBV24-1 with TRBJ1-6, with 7 bases matching TRBD1. CDR3 length equals 14 residues. Unmatched junction bases numbered 3, after V lost 5 bases and J lost 6 bases. The V gene's germline CDR1 is KGHDR and CDR2 SFDVKD. CDR3 region: CATSGGDSNSPLHF. As DNA, the CDR3 is TGTGCCACCAGTGGGGGGGACAGTAATTCACCCCTCCACTTT.

V is TRBV5-4 and J is TRBJ2-7, with D maybe TRBD1 (5 bases). In germline, CDR1 is SGHNT, CDR2 YYREEE (reference sequence). V gave up 4 bases and J gave up 3 bases, with 8 bases separating them. CDR3 length: 12 residues. CDR3 protein: CASSQQGYEQYF. The CDR3 DNA reads as TGTGCCAGCAGCCAGCAGGGCTACGAGCAGTACTTC.

The chain links TRBV2 to TRBJ1-2; D gene uncertain. The CDR3 covers 14 residues. Deletions cut 3 bases from V and 9 bases from J, with 17 bases between. The germline V gene encodes CDR1 SNHLY and CDR2 FYNNEI. The CDR3 DNA reads TGTGCCAGCAGTGAGCAGAGGGCCGTTCAGCGCTACACCTTC. This translates into CASSEQRAVQRYTF.

V and J are TRBV30 and TRBJ2-6, with 9 nucleotides matching TRBD1. J was trimmed by 0 bases and V by 8 bases; bases with no gene match: 11. CDR1 GTSNPN and CDR2 SVGIG come from the germline V gene (reference sequence). The CDR3 is 17 residues long. The CDR3 bases are TGTGCCGGAGTCCCGGGACAGGGACTCTCTGGGGCCAACGTCCTGACTTTC. It specifies CAGVPGQGLSGANVLTF.

In nucleotides, the CDR3 is TGTGCCAGCAGTTTATGGAGGAATTCACCCCTCCACTTT. Translating it yields CASSLWRNSPLHF. V is TRBV27 and J is TRBJ1-6; no clear D. Trimming took off 1 base at V and 7 bases at J, with 5 bases between the two ends. CDR3 length: 13 residues. Germline CDR1 is MNHEY and CDR2 is SMNVEV (reference sequence).

This rearrangement joins TRBV6-5 to TRBJ2-1; 10 bases are shared with TRBD2. The germline gives CDR1 MNHEY, CDR2 SVGAGI. The V and J ends lost 3 bases and 8 bases, in that order; junction bases with no gene match: 4. The CDR3 has 14 residues. Here the CDR3 DNA reads TGTGCCAGCAGTTATAGCGGGGGGCACCATGAGCAGTTCTTC. Amino acids: CASSYSGGHHEQFF.

A few counts support this clone. The rearrangement joins TRBV7-9 to TRBJ2-1, with 8 bases lining up with TRBD2. The CDR3 contains 15 residues. Trimming took 5 bases from V and 5 from J; bases not matched to a gene: 8. Germline V gene sequence: CDR1 SEHNR, CDR2 FQNEAQ (reference sequence). The CDR3 spells CASSLSGGFHNEQFF. CDR3 sequence (DNA): TGTGCCAGCAGCCTCAGCGGGGGATTTCACAATGAGCAGTTCTTC.

This chain joins TRBV28 and TRBJ1-5; D is perhaps TRBD1 (6 bases). V dropped 6 bases and J dropped 2 bases, with 11 bases sitting between them. The CDR3 covers 14 residues. Germline CDR1 MDHEN, CDR2 SYDVKM. The CDR3 nucleotides are TGTGCCAGCAGGGGGACACTCCGCAATCAGCCCCAGCATTTT. Amino acid sequence: CASRGTLRNQPQHF.

The chain combines TRBV6-5 with TRBJ1-2; D not certain. The CDR3 consists of 16 residues. The V gene lost 0 bases and the J gene lost 8 bases, with 19 bases spanning the gap. Germline CDR1 is MNHEY and CDR2 is SVGAGI. The CDR3 DNA reads as TGTGCCAGCAGTTACTCGGAGAGGGCCTCTCTGTTAGGCTACACCTTC. The encoded protein is CASSYSERASLLGYTF.

This clone has a handful of counts. The chain joins TRBV19 to TRBJ2-2; 9 nucleotides match TRBD1. The V segment lost 5 bases and the J segment 3 bases; nucleotides outside the gene matches: 4. The CDR3 totals 15 residues. The germline V gene encodes CDR1 LNHDA and CDR2 SQIVND (reference sequence). The CDR3 DNA reads as TGTGCCAGTAGTCCCGGGACAGGGTACACCGGGGAGCTGTTTTTT. Translated, it gives CASSPGTGYTGELFF.

The chain links TRBV7-9 to TRBJ1-2; D is uncertain. The germline V and J ends were trimmed by 1 base and 4 bases, with 7 bases remaining between them. The CDR3 length is 13 residues. Germline V gene lookup returns CDR1 SEHNR and CDR2 FQNEAQ (reference sequence). DNA of the CDR3: TGTGCCAGCAGCTTAGTAGCGGGCTATGGCTACACCTTC. This gives the protein CASSLVAGYGYTF.

The V call is TRBV18, the J call TRBJ1-1, with D maybe TRBD1 (5 bases). The length of the CDR3 is 14 residues. Trimming removed 6 bases from V and 4 bases from J, with 15 bases in between. Looked up from germline, CDR1 is KGHSH and CDR2 is LQKENI. The CDR3 DNA reads as TGTGCCAGCTCGCCCGGGGGTGCGAGCACTGAAGCTTTCTTT. Protein sequence: CASSPGGASTEAFF. Drawing the rest from reference TRBV18 and TRBJ1-1, the complete variable domain is NAGVMQNPRHLVRRRGQEARLRCSPMKGHSHVYWYRQLPEEGLKFMVYLQKENIIDESGMPKERFSAEFPKEGPSILRIQQVVRGDSAAYFCASSPGGASTEAFFGQGTRLTVV.

The J gene is TRBJ1-5, the V gene TRBV2, with 9 bases fitting TRBD1. CDR1 and CDR2 from the germline V gene are SNHLY and FYNNEI. V was clipped by 7 bases and J by 2 bases; unmatched bases: 6. This CDR3 region has 15 residues. The CDR3 region has the DNA TGTGCCAGCAACGACAGGGGGTTCGGCAATCAGCCCCAGCATTTT. It encodes CASNDRGFGNQPQHF.

The V gene is TRBV6-5, the J gene TRBJ1-2; the D is unclear. CDR1 is MNHEY and CDR2 is SVGAGI in the germline V gene. This CDR3 has 14 amino acids. V lost 8 bases and J lost 3, with 16 bases in between. The CDR3 region has the DNA TGTGCCAGCGCCGAGACACTCGATTACTATGGCTACACCTTC. Amino acids: CASAETLDYYGYTF.

The chain links TRBV2 to TRBJ1-1, with D uncertain. Germline values: CDR1 SNHLY, CDR2 FYNNEI. This CDR3 is built from 14 residues. Deletions cut 3 bases from V and 0 bases from J, with 8 bases between. CDR3 loop: CASSEERMNTEAFF. CDR3 DNA sequence: TGTGCCAGCAGTGAGGAGAGGATGAACACTGAAGCTTTCTTT.